These 15 T cell receptor beta chains came from one sample sequenced in a study of PD-L1 blockade in urothelial cancer. Sequencing used immunoSEQ multiplex PCR; TCRdb keeps in-frame clones, though not all of them. The table has tens of thousands of clones, 87% seen once. Documented time point: pretreatment peripheral blood. The sample in question was PBMCs, obtained around atezolizumab (anti-PD-L1) treatment. The receptors come from a woman aged 55-75 years with urothelial cancer.

A single count supports this clone. J is TRBJ1-6 and V is TRBV4-3; TRBD1 might be the D (6 bases). The CDR3 runs 19 residues. Germline-derived CDR1 and CDR2 are LGHNA and YSLEER. The V end was cut by 0 bases, the J end by 0 bases, with 15 bases between. As DNA, the CDR3 is TGCGCCAGCAGCCAAGATCGAGTGCAGGGGAGCTCCTATAATTCACCCCTCCACTTT. Protein sequence: CASSQDRVQGSSYNSPLHF.

J is TRBJ2-7 and V is TRBV5-1; TRBD1 aligns across 7 bases. Germline CDR1 and CDR2: SGHRS and YFSETQ. CDR3 length equals 15 residues. V gave up 2 bases and J gave up 0 bases; unmatched junction bases: 5. CDR3 sequence (DNA): TGCGCCAGCAGCTTATACGGGACAGACTCCTACGAGCAGTACTTC. It yields the protein CASSLYGTDSYEQYF.

This chain uses TRBV7-9 with TRBJ2-1; 11 bases are a match to TRBD1. The V segment lost 5 bases and the J segment 3 bases; nucleotides outside the gene matches: 6. CDR1 is SEHNR, CDR2 FQNEAQ, per germline (reference sequence). The CDR3 consists of 16 residues. CDR3 DNA: TGTGCCAGCAGCCCGACCGGGACAGGGGGCTACAATGAGCAGTTCTTC. Protein: CASSPTGTGGYNEQFF.

This clone was counted once. The chain recombines TRBV27 with TRBJ2-3; the match to TRBD2 covers 10 bases. Germline CDR1 is MNHEY and CDR2 is SMNVEV (reference sequence). The CDR3 contains 16 residues. The J segment lost 9 bases and the V segment lost 5 bases, leaving 14 bases of the junction unmatched. Written as DNA, the CDR3 is TGTGCCAGCAGTCCGCGTAGGGTAGCGGGAGGTAGGACGCAGTATTTT. Amino acids: CASSPRRVAGGRTQYF.

V gene TRBV15 combines with J gene TRBJ1-5; D might be TRBD1 (5 bases). The V gene's germline CDR1 is LNHNV and CDR2 YYDKDF (reference sequence). The CDR3 loop spans 14 amino acids. Between the trimmed V and J ends, which lost 1 base and 5 bases, there was a span of 9 bases. CDR3 region: CATSRAGRYQPQHF. The CDR3 DNA follows: TGTGCCACCAGCAGAGCAGGGAGGTATCAGCCCCAGCATTTT.

The chain has TRBV28 and TRBJ2-1; 7 bases match TRBD2. CDR1 is MDHEN and CDR2 is SYDVKM in the germline V gene. Losses at the gene ends were 6 bases for V and 8 bases for J; bases not matched to a gene: 7. This CDR3 is built from 13 residues. In DNA, the CDR3 is TGTGCCAGCAGCTATAAGCGGGACTATGAGCAGTTCTTC. Its protein product is CASSYKRDYEQFF.

This chain uses TRBV6-5 with TRBJ1-2; D gene ambiguous. The V and J ends lost 7 bases and 2 bases respectively, with 17 bases between them. The germline V gene has CDR1 MNHEY and CDR2 SVGAGI. The CDR3 spans 15 residues. As DNA, the CDR3 is TGTGCCAGCACCCGAGGGCCGGCAGGCAACTATGGCTACACCTTC. As protein: CASTRGPAGNYGYTF.

V and J are TRBV4-2 and TRBJ2-2; D ambiguous. CDR1 is LGHNA and CDR2 is YNFKEQ in the germline V gene. The CDR3 loop spans 14 amino acids. Trimming cost V 5 bases and J 4 bases, with 11 bases left between them. In nucleotides, the CDR3 is TGTGCCAGCAGCGAGTCAAGACTCACCGGGGAGCTGTTTTTT. This gives the protein CASSESRLTGELFF.

The chain has TRBV6-6 and TRBJ2-3; D is undetermined. The CDR3 sequence is 11 residues long. The germline gives CDR1 MNHNY, CDR2 SVGAGI (reference sequence). The V gene lost 8 bases and the J gene lost 0 bases, with 3 bases spanning the gap. DNA of the CDR3: TGTGCCAGCCGGAGCACAGATACGCAGTATTTT. It specifies CASRSTDTQYF.

The chain is built from TRBV7-2 and TRBJ2-7, with 7 bases identical to TRBD2. CDR1 is SGHTA and CDR2 is FQGNSA in the germline V gene. V lost 5 bases to trimming and J lost 1 base; unmatched junction nucleotides: 5. This CDR3 is 14 amino acids long. The CDR3 sequence is CASSPWTRSYEQYF. The CDR3, as DNA: TGTGCCAGCAGCCCTTGGACTAGATCCTACGAGCAGTACTTC.

Only a few counts were recorded for this clone. The rearrangement uses TRBV7-3 and TRBJ1-2; D may be TRBD1 (6 bases). V was cut by 0 bases and J by 6 bases, with 14 bases left in between. The CDR3 runs 15 residues. CDR1 is SGHTA and CDR2 is FQGTGA in the germline V gene. Here the CDR3 DNA reads TGTGCCAGCAGCTTAACGGGGAGCAGGGGAAATGGCTACACCTTC. Translation: CASSLTGSRGNGYTF.

The chain combines TRBV5-1 with TRBJ1-1, with TRBD1 matching over 9 bases. Germline CDR1 and CDR2: SGHRS and YFSETQ. The V gene end was trimmed by 4 bases and the J gene end by 2 bases; junction bases not matched to a gene: 6. The CDR3 is 15 residues long. The chain's CDR3 is CASSLRTGDNTEAFF. The CDR3 bases are TGCGCCAGCAGCCTACGGACAGGGGACAACACTGAAGCTTTCTTT.

The rearrangement joins TRBV6-6 to TRBJ2-7; a weak D match, TRBD1 (5 bases). Germline V CDR1 and CDR2: MNHNY, SVGAGI (reference sequence). V lost 2 bases and J 3 bases, leaving 14 bases between the germline ends. The CDR3 runs 15 residues. CDR3 protein: CASSYVPGPRYEQYF. The DNA of the CDR3 is TGTGCCAGCAGTTACGTTCCAGGGCCGCGCTACGAGCAGTACTTC.

The V call is TRBV19, the J call TRBJ2-5; D might be TRBD2 (5 bases). This CDR3 is built from 12 residues. Germline loops: CDR1 LNHDA, CDR2 SQIVND (reference sequence). V was clipped by 5 bases and J by 4 bases, with 8 bases between them. The CDR3 loop reads CASSSGLETQYF. CDR3 coding DNA: TGTGCCAGTAGTTCGGGGTTAGAGACCCAGTACTTC.

V is TRBV7-9 and J is TRBJ1-1; perhaps TRBD1 as D (6 bases). CDR3 length: 15 residues. Deletions cut 1 base from V and 2 bases from J, with 11 bases between. Germline loops: CDR1 SEHNR, CDR2 FQNEAQ (reference sequence). CDR3: CASSLVGGPNTEAFF. In DNA form, the CDR3 reads TGTGCCAGCAGCTTAGTCGGGGGGCCCAACACTGAAGCTTTCTTT.